The text below deals with one T cell receptor beta chain. This entry is derived from a study of shared clonotypes between healthy human individuals. Deep-level assay runs were performed. TCRdb's copy holds only in-frame clones and misses some; the assay was immunoSEQ multiplex PCR. This table has roughly 680,000 clones, around 77% appearing once. Sequences were obtained from memory CD4+ T cells sorted from blood. Subset specified: CD45RA-negative fraction. The TCR originated in a woman aged 30 to 39 in good health.

The CDR3 here is CASSEGTSGRVQFF. For the CDR3, the DNA is TGTGCCAGCAGTGAAGGGACTAGCGGGAGGGTTCAGTTCTTC. The V call is TRBV25-1, the J call TRBJ2-1, with 16 bases fitting TRBD2. The J segment lost 13 bases and the V segment lost 2 bases, leaving 2 bases of the junction unmatched. There are 14 residues in the CDR3. The germline V gene has CDR1 MGHDK and CDR2 SYGVNS.